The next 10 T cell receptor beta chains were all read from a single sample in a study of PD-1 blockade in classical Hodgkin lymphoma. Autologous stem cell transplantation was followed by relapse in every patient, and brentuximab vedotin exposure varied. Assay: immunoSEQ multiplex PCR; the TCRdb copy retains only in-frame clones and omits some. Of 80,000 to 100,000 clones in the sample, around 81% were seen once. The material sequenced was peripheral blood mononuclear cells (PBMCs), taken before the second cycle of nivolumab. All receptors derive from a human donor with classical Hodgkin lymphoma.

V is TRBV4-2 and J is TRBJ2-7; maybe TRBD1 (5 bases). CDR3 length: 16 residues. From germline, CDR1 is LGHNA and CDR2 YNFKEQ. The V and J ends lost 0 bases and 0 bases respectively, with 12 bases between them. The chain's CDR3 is CASSQEWARGSYEQYF. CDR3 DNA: TGTGCCAGCAGCCAAGAGTGGGCTAGGGGCTCCTACGAGCAGTACTTC.

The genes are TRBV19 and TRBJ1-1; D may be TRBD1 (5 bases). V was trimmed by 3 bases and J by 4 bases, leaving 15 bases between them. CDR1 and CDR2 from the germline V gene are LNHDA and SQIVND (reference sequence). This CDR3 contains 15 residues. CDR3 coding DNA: TGTGCCAGTAGTATTGGCGGGGCGCGGGCCACTGAAGCTTTCTTT. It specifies CASSIGGARATEAFF.

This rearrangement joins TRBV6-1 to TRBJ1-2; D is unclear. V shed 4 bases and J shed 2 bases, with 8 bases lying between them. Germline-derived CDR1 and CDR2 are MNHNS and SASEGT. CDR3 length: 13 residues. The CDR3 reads CASSGSGNYGYTF. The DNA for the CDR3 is TGTGCCAGCAGTGGTTCCGGGAACTATGGCTACACCTTC.

The CDR3 DNA sequence: TGCGCCAGCAGTTCGACAGGGCGAAGTCAGCCCCAGCATTTT. Protein product: CASSSTGRSQPQHF. The chain employs TRBV4-1 and TRBJ1-5, with TRBD1 identical over 7 bases. V lost 6 bases, J lost 6 bases, and 8 bases stayed unmatched. From germline, CDR1 is MGHRA and CDR2 YSYEKL. The CDR3 contains 14 residues.

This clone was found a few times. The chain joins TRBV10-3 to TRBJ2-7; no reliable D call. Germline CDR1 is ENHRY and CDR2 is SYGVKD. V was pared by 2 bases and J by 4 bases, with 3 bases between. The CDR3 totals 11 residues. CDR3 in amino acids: CAISEAYEQYF. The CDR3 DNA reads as TGTGCCATCAGTGAGGCGTACGAGCAGTACTTC.

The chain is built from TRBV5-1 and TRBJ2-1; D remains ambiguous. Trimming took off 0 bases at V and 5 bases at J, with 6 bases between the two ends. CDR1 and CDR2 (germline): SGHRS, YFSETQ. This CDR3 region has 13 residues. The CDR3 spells CASSLVDNNEQFF. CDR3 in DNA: TGCGCCAGCAGCTTGGTTGACAACAATGAGCAGTTCTTC.

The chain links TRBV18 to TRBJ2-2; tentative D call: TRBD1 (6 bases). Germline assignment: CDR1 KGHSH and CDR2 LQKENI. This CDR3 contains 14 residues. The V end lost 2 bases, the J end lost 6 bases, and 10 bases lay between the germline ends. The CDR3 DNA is TGTGCCAGCTCACCAAACAGGGATTCCGGGGAGCTGTTTTTT. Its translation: CASSPNRDSGELFF.

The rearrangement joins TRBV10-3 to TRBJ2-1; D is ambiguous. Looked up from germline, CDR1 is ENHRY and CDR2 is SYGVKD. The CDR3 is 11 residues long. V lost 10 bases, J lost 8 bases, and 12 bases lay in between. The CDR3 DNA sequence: TGTGCCAGCTCCCCTTTGCATGAGCAGTTCTTC. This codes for CASSPLHEQFF.

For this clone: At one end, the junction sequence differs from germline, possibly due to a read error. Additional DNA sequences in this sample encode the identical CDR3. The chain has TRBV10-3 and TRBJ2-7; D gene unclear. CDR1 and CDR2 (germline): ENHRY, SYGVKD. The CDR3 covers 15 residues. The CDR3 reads CAISDSENQLNEQYF. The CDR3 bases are TGTGCCATCAGTGATTCGGAGAACCAGTTGAACGAGCAATACTTC.

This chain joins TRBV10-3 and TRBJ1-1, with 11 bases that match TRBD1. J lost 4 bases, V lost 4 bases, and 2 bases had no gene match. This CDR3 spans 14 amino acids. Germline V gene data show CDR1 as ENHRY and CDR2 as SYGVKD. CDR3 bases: TGTGCCATCAGTGGGACAGGGGGCGGCACTGAAGCTTTCTTT. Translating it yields CAISGTGGGTEAFF.